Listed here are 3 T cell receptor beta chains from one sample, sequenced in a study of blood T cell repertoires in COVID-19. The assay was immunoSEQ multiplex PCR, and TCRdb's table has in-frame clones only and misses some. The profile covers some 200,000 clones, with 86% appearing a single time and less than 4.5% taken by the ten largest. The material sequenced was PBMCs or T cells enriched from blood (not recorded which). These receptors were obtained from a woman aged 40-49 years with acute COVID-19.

CDR3 nucleotides: TGTGCCAGCAGTGAACGGGAGGGGGGCACCTATGGCTACACCTTC. Protein sequence: CASSEREGGTYGYTF. The chain employs TRBV6-1 and TRBJ1-2; maybe TRBD1 (6 bases). Trimming left V 2 bases short and J 4 bases short, with 14 bases between. Germline V gene sequence: CDR1 MNHNS, CDR2 SASEGT. The CDR3 has 15 residues.

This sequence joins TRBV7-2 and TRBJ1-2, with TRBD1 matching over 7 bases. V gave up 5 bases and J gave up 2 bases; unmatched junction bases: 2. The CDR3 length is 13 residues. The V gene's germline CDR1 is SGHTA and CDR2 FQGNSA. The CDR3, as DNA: TGTGCCAGCAGCCGGGACAGAAACTATGGCTACACCTTC. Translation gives CASSRDRNYGYTF.

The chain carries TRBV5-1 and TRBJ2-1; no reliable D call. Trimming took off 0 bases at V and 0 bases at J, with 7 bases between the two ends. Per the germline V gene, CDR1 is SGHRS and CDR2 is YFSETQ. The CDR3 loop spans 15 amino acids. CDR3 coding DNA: TGCGCCAGCAGCTTGGACGTTAGCTCCTACAATGAGCAGTTCTTC. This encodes CASSLDVSSYNEQFF.